These T cell receptor beta chains were read from a single sample in a study of cytomegalovirus exposure and HLA in healthy donors. Measured with immunoSEQ multiplex PCR; TCRdb has only the in-frame clones, and not every one. The repertoire holds 95,000 to 150,000 clones, with around 80% as singletons. Sequenced sample: PBMCs. These receptor sequences come from a woman between 40 and 50 years old in good health and CMV-seropositive. Each CDR3 is given with its conserved first and last residue. The D gene is left open where the match is weak. Clone size is stated in some rows and not others, as once, few, many or a class when expanded.

abundance	j_gene	v_gene	d_gene	CDR3aa	CDR3nt
few	TRBJ1-5	TRBV5-4	NA	CASREGVLNQPQHF	TGTGCCAGCAGGGAAGGGGTCCTCAATCAGCCCCAGCATTTT
NA	TRBJ1-5	TRBV5-6	NA	CASSLPGGGQPQHF	TGTGCCAGCAGCTTGCCGGGAGGGGGTCAGCCCCAGCATTTT
NA	TRBJ1-1	TRBV18	TRBD1	CASSPADRGEAFF	TGTGCCAGCTCACCGGCGGACAGGGGTGAAGCTTTCTTT
NA	TRBJ2-7	TRBV7-9	NA	CASSLQGTTIDEQYF	TGTGCCAGCAGCTTACAGGGGACCACGATCGACGAGCAGTACTTC
NA	TRBJ2-5	TRBV7-7	TRBD2	CASSSVGLAGKETQYF	TGTGCTAGCAGCTCAGTAGGACTAGCGGGGAAAGAGACCCAGTACTTC
NA	TRBJ2-2	TRBV7-9	TRBD1	CASSLGTEGGELFF	TGTGCCAGCAGCCTCGGGACAGAAGGCGGGGAGCTGTTTTTT
NA	TRBJ1-2	TRBV6-5	NA	CASSYSGVNYGYTF	TGTGCCAGCAGTTACTCCGGGGTTAACTATGGCTACACCTTC
NA	TRBJ2-2	TRBV29-1	TRBD1	CSVPRDSNTGELFF	TGCAGCGTACCCCGGGACAGCAACACCGGGGAGCTGTTTTTT
NA	TRBJ1-2	TRBV5-6	TRBD1	CASSWGTAANYGYTF	TGTGCCAGCAGCTGGGGGACAGCAGCTAACTATGGCTACACCTTC
NA	TRBJ1-1	TRBV27	TRBD1	CASSQGAAGLLNTEAFF	TGTGCCAGCAGCCAGGGGGCGGCGGGATTACTGAACACTGAAGCTTTCTTT
NA	TRBJ2-7	TRBV2	TRBD2	CASSVTRTSGGEQYF	TGTGCCAGCAGCGTCACAAGGACTAGCGGGGGGGAGCAGTACTTC
NA	TRBJ1-6	TRBV5-1	NA	CASSLDVGGRSPLHF	TGCGCCAGCAGCTTGGATGTAGGGGGACGTTCACCCCTCCACTTT
NA	TRBJ1-1	TRBV5-1	NA	CASSLAGGEAFF	TGCGCCAGCAGCTTGGCCGGGGGAGAAGCTTTCTTT
NA	TRBJ1-5	TRBV2	TRBD1	CASSGQGSGGNQPQHF	TGTGCCAGCAGTGGACAGGGATCTGGGGGCAATCAGCCCCAGCATTTT
NA	TRBJ2-5	TRBV5-1	NA	CASSLGRERETQYF	TGCGCCAGCAGCTTGGGCCGGGAGAGAGAGACCCAGTACTTC
NA	TRBJ2-2	TRBV11-2	TRBD2	CASSYGESASGNTGELFF	TGTGCCAGCAGCTACGGTGAGTCCGCTAGCGGGAACACCGGGGAGCTGTTTTTT
NA	TRBJ1-1	TRBV18	TRBD1	CASSPPDRVSEAFF	TGTGCCAGCTCACCACCGGACAGGGTCTCTGAAGCTTTCTTT
NA	TRBJ2-2	TRBV2	TRBD2	CARKIAGERTGELFF	TGTGCCAGGAAAATAGCGGGAGAGAGAACCGGGGAGCTGTTTTTT